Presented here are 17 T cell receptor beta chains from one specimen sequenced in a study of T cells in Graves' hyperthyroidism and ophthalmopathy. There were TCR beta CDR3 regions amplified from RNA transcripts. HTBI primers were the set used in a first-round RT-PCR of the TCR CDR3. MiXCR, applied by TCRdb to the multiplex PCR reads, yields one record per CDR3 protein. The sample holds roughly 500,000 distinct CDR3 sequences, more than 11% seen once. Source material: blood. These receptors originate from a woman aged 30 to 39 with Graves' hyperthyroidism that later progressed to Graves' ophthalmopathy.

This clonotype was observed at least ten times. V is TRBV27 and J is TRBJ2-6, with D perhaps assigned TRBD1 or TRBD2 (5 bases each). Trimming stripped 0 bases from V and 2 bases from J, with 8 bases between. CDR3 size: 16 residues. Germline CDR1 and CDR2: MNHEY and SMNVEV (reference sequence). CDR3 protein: CASSLSRGTGANVLTF. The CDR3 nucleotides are TGTGCCAGCAGTTTATCCCGGGGCACTGGGGCCAACGTCCTGACTTTC.

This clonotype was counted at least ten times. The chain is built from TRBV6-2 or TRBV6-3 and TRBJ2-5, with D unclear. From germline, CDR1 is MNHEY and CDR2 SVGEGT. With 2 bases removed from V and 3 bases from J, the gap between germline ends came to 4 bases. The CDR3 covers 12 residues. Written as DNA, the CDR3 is TGTGCCAGCAGTTACCTCAAAGAGACCCAGTACTTC. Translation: CASSYLKETQYF.

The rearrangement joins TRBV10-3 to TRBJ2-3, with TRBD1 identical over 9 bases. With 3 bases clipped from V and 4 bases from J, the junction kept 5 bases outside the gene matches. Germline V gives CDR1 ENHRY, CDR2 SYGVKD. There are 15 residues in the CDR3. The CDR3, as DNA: TGTGCCATCAGTGACCCCGGGACAGGGTCAGATACGCAGTATTTT. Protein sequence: CAISDPGTGSDTQYF.

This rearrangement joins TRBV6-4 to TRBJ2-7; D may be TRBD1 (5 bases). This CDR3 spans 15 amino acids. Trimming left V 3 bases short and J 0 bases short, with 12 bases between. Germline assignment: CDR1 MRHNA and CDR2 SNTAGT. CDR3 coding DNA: TGTGCCAGCAGTGAATTTGGGGCTCCCTCCTACGAGCAGTACTTC. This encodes CASSEFGAPSYEQYF.

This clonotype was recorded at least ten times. In DNA form, the CDR3 reads TGTGCCAGCAGCTCTCCTCCACAGGGCCGAAGAGAAGCTTTCTTT. Encoded protein: CASSSPPQGRREAFF. This sequence joins TRBV9 and TRBJ1-1; D possibly corresponds to TRBD1 (6 bases). Germline values: CDR1 SGDLS, CDR2 YYNGEE. V lost 4 bases and J lost 8, with 21 bases in between. The CDR3 spans 15 residues.

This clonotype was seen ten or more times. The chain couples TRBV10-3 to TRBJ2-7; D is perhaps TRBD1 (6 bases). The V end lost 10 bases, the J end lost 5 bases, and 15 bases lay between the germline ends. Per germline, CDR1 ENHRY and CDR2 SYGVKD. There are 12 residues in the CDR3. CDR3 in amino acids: CATTGQTHEQYF. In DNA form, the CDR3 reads TGTGCCACCACGGGACAAACCCACGAGCAGTACTTC.

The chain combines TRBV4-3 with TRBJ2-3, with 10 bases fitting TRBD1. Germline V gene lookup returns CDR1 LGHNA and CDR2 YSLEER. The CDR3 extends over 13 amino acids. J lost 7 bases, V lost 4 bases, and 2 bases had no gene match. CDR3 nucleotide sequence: TGCGCCAGCAGCCCGGGACAGGGGAATACGCAGTATTTT. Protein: CASSPGQGNTQYF.

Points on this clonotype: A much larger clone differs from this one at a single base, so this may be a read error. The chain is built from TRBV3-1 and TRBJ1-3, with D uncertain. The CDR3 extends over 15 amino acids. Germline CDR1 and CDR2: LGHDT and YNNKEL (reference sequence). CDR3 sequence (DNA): TGTGTCAGCAGCCAGGCGCCAGTATCTGGAAACACCATATATTTT. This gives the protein CVSSQAPVSGNTIYF.

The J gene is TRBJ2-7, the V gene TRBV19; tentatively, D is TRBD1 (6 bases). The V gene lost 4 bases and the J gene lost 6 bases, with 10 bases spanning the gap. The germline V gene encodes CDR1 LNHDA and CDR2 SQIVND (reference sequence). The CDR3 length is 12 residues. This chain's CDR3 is CASSKDSFEQYF. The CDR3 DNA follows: TGTGCCAGTAGTAAGGACAGCTTCGAGCAGTACTTC.

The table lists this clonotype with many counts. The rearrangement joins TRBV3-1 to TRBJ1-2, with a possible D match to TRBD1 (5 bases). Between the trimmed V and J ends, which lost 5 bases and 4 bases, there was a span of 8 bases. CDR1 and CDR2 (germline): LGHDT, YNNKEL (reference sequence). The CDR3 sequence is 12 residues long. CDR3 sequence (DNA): TGTGCCAGCAGCTCCGGGACCTATGGCTACACCTTC. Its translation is CASSSGTYGYTF.

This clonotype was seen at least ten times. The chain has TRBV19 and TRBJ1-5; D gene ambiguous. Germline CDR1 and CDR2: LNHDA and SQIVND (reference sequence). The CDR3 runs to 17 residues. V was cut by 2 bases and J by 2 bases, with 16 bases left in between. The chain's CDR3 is CASSITPRSSGNQPQHF. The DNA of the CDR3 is TGTGCCAGTAGTATAACCCCCCGCAGTAGTGGCAATCAGCCCCAGCATTTT.

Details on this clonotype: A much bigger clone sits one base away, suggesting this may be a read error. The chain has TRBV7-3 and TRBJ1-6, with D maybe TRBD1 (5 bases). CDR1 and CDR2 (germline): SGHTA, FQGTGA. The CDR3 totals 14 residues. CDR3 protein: CASNLNGGGSHLHF. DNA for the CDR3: TGTGCCAGCAACTTAAATGGTGGGGGTTCACACCTCCACTTT. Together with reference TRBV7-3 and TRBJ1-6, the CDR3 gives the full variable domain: GAGVSQTPSNKVTEKGKYVELRCDPISGHTALYWYRQSLGQGPEFLIYFQGTGAADDSGLPNDRFFAVRPEGSVSTLKIQRTERGDSAVYLCASNLNGGGSHLHFGNGTRLTVT.

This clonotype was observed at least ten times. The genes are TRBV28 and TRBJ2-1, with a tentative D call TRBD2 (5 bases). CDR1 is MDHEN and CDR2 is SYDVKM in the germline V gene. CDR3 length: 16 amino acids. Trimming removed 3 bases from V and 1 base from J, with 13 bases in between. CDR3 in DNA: TGTGCCAGCAGTTTCGATTCAGGAGGTTCCTACAATGAGCAGTTCTTC. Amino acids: CASSFDSGGSYNEQFF.

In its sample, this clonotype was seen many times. The CDR3 region has the DNA TGTGCCAGCAGTGAAGGACTAGCGGGAGTAGGGACAGATACGCAGTATTTT. Amino acids: CASSEGLAGVGTDTQYF. This sequence joins TRBV2 and TRBJ2-3, with 12 bases lining up with TRBD2. Looked up from germline, CDR1 is SNHLY and CDR2 is FYNNEI. Trimming removed 1 base from V and 3 bases from J; junction bases left unmatched: 5. The CDR3 length is 17 residues.

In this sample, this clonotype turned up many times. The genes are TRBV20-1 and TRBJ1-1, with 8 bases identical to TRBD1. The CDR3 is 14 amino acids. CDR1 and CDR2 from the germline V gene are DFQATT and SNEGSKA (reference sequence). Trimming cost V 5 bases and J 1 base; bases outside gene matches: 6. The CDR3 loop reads CSAPPGGQNTEAFF. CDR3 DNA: TGCAGTGCTCCCCCAGGGGGCCAGAACACTGAAGCTTTCTTT.

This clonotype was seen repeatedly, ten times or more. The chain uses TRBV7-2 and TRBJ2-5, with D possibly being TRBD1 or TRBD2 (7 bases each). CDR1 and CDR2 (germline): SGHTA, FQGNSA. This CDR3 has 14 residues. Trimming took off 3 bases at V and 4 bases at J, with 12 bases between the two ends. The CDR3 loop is CASSFAGGGETQYF. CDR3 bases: TGTGCCAGCAGCTTCGCAGGGGGGGGAGAGACCCAGTACTTC.

CDR3 loop: CASSSNRDRPNEQFF. Here the CDR3 DNA reads TGCGCCAGCAGCTCTAACCGGGACAGACCCAATGAGCAGTTCTTC. V gene TRBV5-1 combines with J gene TRBJ2-1; TRBD1 agrees at 7 bases. This CDR3 spans 15 amino acids. The germline CDR1 and CDR2 sequences are SGHRS and YFSETQ. V lost 3 bases and J lost 6; bases outside the gene matches: 9.